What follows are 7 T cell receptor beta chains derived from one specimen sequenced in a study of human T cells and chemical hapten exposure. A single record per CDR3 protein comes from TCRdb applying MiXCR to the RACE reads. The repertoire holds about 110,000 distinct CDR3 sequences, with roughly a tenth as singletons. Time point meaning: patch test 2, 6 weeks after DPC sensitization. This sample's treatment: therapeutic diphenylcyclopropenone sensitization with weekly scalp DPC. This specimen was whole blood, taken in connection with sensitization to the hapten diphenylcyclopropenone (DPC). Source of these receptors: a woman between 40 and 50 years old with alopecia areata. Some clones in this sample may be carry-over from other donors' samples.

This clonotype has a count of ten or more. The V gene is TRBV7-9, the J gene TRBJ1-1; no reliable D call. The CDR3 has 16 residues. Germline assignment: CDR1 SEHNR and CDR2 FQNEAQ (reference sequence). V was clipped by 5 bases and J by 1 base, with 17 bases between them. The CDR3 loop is CASSHRRFVQNTEAFF. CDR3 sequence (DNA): TGTGCCAGCAGCCACCGGCGGTTTGTACAGAACACTGAAGCTTTCTTT. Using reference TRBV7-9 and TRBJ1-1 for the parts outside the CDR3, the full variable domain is DTGVSQNPRHKITKRGQNVTFRCDPISEHNRLYWYRQTLGQGPEFLTYFQNEAQLEKSRLLSDRFSAERPKGSFSTLEIQRTEQGDSAMYLCASSHRRFVQNTEAFFGQGTRLTVV.

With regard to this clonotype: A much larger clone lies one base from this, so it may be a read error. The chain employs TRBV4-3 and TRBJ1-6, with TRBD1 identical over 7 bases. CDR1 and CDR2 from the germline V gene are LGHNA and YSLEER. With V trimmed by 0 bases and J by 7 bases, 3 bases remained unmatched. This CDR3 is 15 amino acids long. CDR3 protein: CASSQETGTNSPLHF. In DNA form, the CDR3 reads TGCGCCAGCAGCCAAGAGACAGGGACAAATTCACCCCTCCACTTT.

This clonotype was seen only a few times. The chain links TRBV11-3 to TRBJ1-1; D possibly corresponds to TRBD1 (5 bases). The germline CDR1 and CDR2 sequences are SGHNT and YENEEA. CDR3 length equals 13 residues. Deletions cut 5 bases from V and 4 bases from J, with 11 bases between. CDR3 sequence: CASSPRQGTEAFF. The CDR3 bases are TGTGCCAGCAGCCCGAGGCAGGGCACTGAAGCTTTCTTT.

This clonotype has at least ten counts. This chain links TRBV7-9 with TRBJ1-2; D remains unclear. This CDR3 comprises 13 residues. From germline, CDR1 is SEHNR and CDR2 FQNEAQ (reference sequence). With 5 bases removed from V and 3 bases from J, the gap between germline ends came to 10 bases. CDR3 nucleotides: TGTGCCAGCAGCCACGATAATGACTATGGCTACACCTTC. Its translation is CASSHDNDYGYTF.

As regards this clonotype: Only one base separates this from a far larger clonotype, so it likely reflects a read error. For the CDR3, the DNA is TGTGCCAGCAGTTTAGGAGGCACTGGAGCTTTCTTT. Its translation is CASSLGGTGAFF. The V gene is TRBV12-3 or TRBV12-4, the J gene TRBJ1-1; D is undetermined. This CDR3 spans 12 amino acids.

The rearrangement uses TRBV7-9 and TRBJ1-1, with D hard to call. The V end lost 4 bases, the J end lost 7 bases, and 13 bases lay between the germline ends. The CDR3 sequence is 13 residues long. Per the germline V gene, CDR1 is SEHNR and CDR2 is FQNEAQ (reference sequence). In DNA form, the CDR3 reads TGTGCCAGCAGCTCGCCGACCGGGCGTGAAGCTTTCTTT. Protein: CASSSPTGREAFF. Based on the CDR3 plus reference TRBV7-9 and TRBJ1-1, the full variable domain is DTGVSQNPRHKITKRGQNVTFRCDPISEHNRLYWYRQTLGQGPEFLTYFQNEAQLEKSRLLSDRFSAERPKGSFSTLEIQRTEQGDSAMYLCASSSPTGREAFFGQGTRLTVV.

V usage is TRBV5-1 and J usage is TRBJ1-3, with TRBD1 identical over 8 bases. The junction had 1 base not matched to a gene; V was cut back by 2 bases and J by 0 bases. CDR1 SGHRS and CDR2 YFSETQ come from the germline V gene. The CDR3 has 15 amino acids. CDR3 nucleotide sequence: TGCGCCAGCAGCTTTACAGGGGGCTCTGGAAACACCATATATTTT. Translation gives CASSFTGGSGNTIYF.